The rows below give T cell receptor beta chains drawn from one sample of a study of neurological immune-mediated disorders. MiXCR was run by TCRdb on the 5' RACE reads, yielding one entry per CDR3 protein. The repertoire holds around 90,000 distinct CDR3 sequences, with less than 15% as singletons. The specimen was PBMCs. All receptors derive from a female donor with HTLV-1-associated myelopathy (HAM/TSP). The CDR3 runs from the conserved cysteine through the conserved F or W. Fields, in order: clone size, J gene, D gene, V gene, CDR3 protein, CDR3 DNA. The D gene is left open where the match is weak. Expanded clones get a size class; other rows say once, few or many, or leave the size out.

clone_size: many
j_call: TRBJ1-2
d_call: TRBD1
v_call: TRBV7-9
cdr3_aa: CASSLGTGGNYGYTF
cdr3_nt: TGTGCCAGCAGCTTAGGTACAGGGGGCAACTATGGCTACACCTTC

clone_size: many
j_call: TRBJ2-3
d_call: .
v_call: TRBV6-2/TRBV6-3
cdr3_aa: CASSYLGHQDDTQYF
cdr3_nt: TGTGCCAGCAGTTATTTGGGACACCAAGATGATACGCAGTATTTT

clone_size: many
j_call: TRBJ2-7
d_call: .
v_call: TRBV27
cdr3_aa: CASSITDRYYEQYF
cdr3_nt: TGTGCCAGCAGTATAACCGACAGGTACTACGAGCAGTACTTC

clone_size: many
j_call: TRBJ2-5
d_call: .
v_call: TRBV9
cdr3_aa: CASSPTLLGTQYF
cdr3_nt: TGTGCCAGCAGCCCGACCCTTCTGGGGACCCAGTACTTC

clone_size: many
j_call: TRBJ2-1
d_call: TRBD2
v_call: TRBV7-2
cdr3_aa: CASSSPGLAVNEQFF
cdr3_nt: TGTGCCAGCAGCTCGCCTGGACTAGCAGTAAACGAGCAGTTCTTC

clone_size: .
j_call: TRBJ2-7
d_call: .
v_call: TRBV2
cdr3_aa: CASSTTGRGGEQYF
cdr3_nt: TGTGCCAGCAGCACCACGGGGAGGGGGGGCGAGCAGTACTTC

clone_size: many
j_call: TRBJ2-1
d_call: .
v_call: TRBV12-3/TRBV12-4
cdr3_aa: CASSFFQGSSYNEQFF
cdr3_nt: TGTGCCAGCAGTTTTTTCCAGGGGAGCTCCTACAATGAGCAGTTCTTC

clone_size: many
j_call: TRBJ1-1
d_call: .
v_call: TRBV4-1
cdr3_aa: CASSLLTMGPVKTNTEAFF
cdr3_nt: TGCGCCAGCAGCCTTCTCACCATGGGGCCCGTTAAAACAAATACTGAAGCTTTCTTT

clone_size: few
j_call: TRBJ1-1
d_call: .
v_call: TRBV7-7
cdr3_aa: CASSLTENTEAFF
cdr3_nt: TGTGCCAGCAGCTTGACAGAGAACACTGAAGCTTTCTTT

clone_size: many
j_call: TRBJ1-2
d_call: .
v_call: TRBV5-1
cdr3_aa: CASSSLFRDGYTF
cdr3_nt: TGCGCCAGCAGCTCACTCTTCAGGGATGGCTACACCTTC

clone_size: many
j_call: TRBJ2-6
d_call: .
v_call: TRBV10-3
cdr3_aa: CAISESRDGGSGANVLTF
cdr3_nt: TGTGCCATCAGTGAGTCGCGGGACGGCGGCTCTGGGGCCAACGTCCTGACTTTC

clone_size: few
j_call: TRBJ2-4
d_call: TRBD1
v_call: TRBV6-6
cdr3_aa: CASRARGQPLAKNIQYF
cdr3_nt: TGTGCCAGCAGGGCCCGGGGACAGCCTCTAGCCAAAAACATTCAGTACTTC

clone_size: many
j_call: TRBJ2-7
d_call: .
v_call: TRBV5-1
cdr3_aa: CASSPAGSSYEQYF
cdr3_nt: TGCGCCAGCAGCCCAGCCGGGTCCTCCTACGAGCAGTACTTC

clone_size: many
j_call: TRBJ1-1
d_call: .
v_call: TRBV5-1
cdr3_aa: CASSLIPENTEAFF
cdr3_nt: TGCGCCAGCAGCTTGATTCCGGAGAACACTGAAGCTTTCTTT

clone_size: many
j_call: TRBJ2-1
d_call: .
v_call: TRBV5-1
cdr3_aa: CASSLVAGVHEQFF
cdr3_nt: TGCGCCAGCAGCTTGGTGGCAGGGGTCCATGAGCAGTTCTTC

clone_size: many
j_call: TRBJ2-7
d_call: .
v_call: TRBV20-1
cdr3_aa: CSAFPTGEGGQYF
cdr3_nt: TGCAGTGCTTTCCCGACAGGGGAGGGTGGGCAGTACTTC

clone_size: many
j_call: TRBJ2-3
d_call: TRBD2
v_call: TRBV5-1
cdr3_aa: CASSLVPRGGRQDTQYF
cdr3_nt: TGCGCCAGCAGCTTGGTGCCCCGGGGGGGAAGGCAAGATACGCAGTATTTT

clone_size: many
j_call: TRBJ1-2
d_call: TRBD1
v_call: TRBV27
cdr3_aa: CASRGGQAANYGYTF
cdr3_nt: TGTGCCAGCAGGGGAGGACAGGCTGCTAACTATGGCTACACCTTC

clone_size: .
j_call: TRBJ2-1
d_call: .
v_call: TRBV6-2/TRBV6-3
cdr3_aa: CASSNPYNEQFF
cdr3_nt: TGTGCCAGCAGTAACCCGTACAATGAGCAGTTCTTC

clone_size: many
j_call: TRBJ1-5
d_call: TRBD1
v_call: TRBV7-9
cdr3_aa: CASSLADRGGQPQHF
cdr3_nt: TGTGCCAGCAGCTTAGCGGACAGGGGAGGCCAGCCCCAGCATTTT

clone_size: many
j_call: TRBJ2-3
d_call: TRBD2
v_call: TRBV7-2
cdr3_aa: CASSLAPRDYGGTQYF
cdr3_nt: TGTGCCAGCAGCTTAGCGCCCCGGGACTACGGAGGTACGCAGTATTTT

clone_size: few
j_call: TRBJ2-3
d_call: .
v_call: TRBV20-1
cdr3_aa: CSATWGGHPDTQYF
cdr3_nt: TGCAGTGCCACATGGGGGGGGCATCCAGATACGCAGTATTTT

clone_size: .
j_call: TRBJ2-3
d_call: TRBD2
v_call: TRBV10-2
cdr3_aa: CASSVGLAVFSDTQYF
cdr3_nt: TGCGCCAGCAGTGTCGGACTAGCGGTTTTTTCGGATACGCAGTATTTT

clone_size: many
j_call: TRBJ1-2
d_call: TRBD1
v_call: TRBV6-5
cdr3_aa: CASSYYQDRGMSNYGYTF
cdr3_nt: TGTGCCAGCAGTTACTACCAGGACAGGGGGATGTCTAACTATGGCTACACCTTC

clone_size: .
j_call: TRBJ2-2
d_call: .
v_call: TRBV20-1
cdr3_aa: CSASSLGASGELFF
cdr3_nt: TGCAGTGCTTCGTCATTGGGGGCATCCGGGGAGCTGTTTTTT

clone_size: many
j_call: TRBJ2-3
d_call: .
v_call: TRBV20-1
cdr3_aa: CSAVGDGTDTQYF
cdr3_nt: TGCAGTGCCGTAGGGGATGGCACAGATACGCAGTATTTT

clone_size: many
j_call: TRBJ2-7
d_call: .
v_call: TRBV5-1
cdr3_aa: CASSFNLYEQYF
cdr3_nt: TGCGCCAGCAGCTTTAACCTCTACGAGCAGTACTTC

clone_size: many
j_call: TRBJ2-7
d_call: TRBD1
v_call: TRBV5-1
cdr3_aa: CASSLGVGQGAQEQYF
cdr3_nt: TGCGCCAGCAGCTTGGGAGTTGGACAGGGGGCCCAGGAGCAGTACTTC

clone_size: many
j_call: TRBJ2-1
d_call: TRBD1
v_call: TRBV5-1
cdr3_aa: CASSLTGQGYNEQFF
cdr3_nt: TGCGCCAGCAGCTTAACGGGACAGGGCTACAATGAGCAGTTCTTC

clone_size: many
j_call: TRBJ2-3
d_call: .
v_call: TRBV2
cdr3_aa: CASSRKASAVGDTQYF
cdr3_nt: TGTGCCAGCAGTCGGAAAGCTTCGGCCGTAGGTGATACGCAGTATTTT

clone_size: many
j_call: TRBJ2-7
d_call: .
v_call: TRBV10-1
cdr3_aa: CASSAGTPAGEQYF
cdr3_nt: TGCGCCAGCAGTGCCGGGACTCCGGCGGGGGAGCAGTACTTC

clone_size: few
j_call: TRBJ1-3
d_call: .
v_call: TRBV5-1
cdr3_aa: CASSLGENTIYF
cdr3_nt: TGCGCCAGCAGCTTGGGTGAAAACACCATATATTTT

clone_size: many
j_call: TRBJ2-2
d_call: TRBD1
v_call: TRBV4-1
cdr3_aa: CASSQDQTGLNTGELFF
cdr3_nt: TGCGCCAGCAGCCAAGACCAGACAGGGTTGAACACCGGGGAGCTGTTTTTT

clone_size: once
j_call: TRBJ2-3
d_call: TRBD2
v_call: TRBV5-1
cdr3_aa: CASSPSSGGFADTQYF
cdr3_nt: TGCGCCAGCAGCCCCTCATCGGGGGGATTTGCAGATACGCAGTATTTT

clone_size: .
j_call: TRBJ2-5
d_call: .
v_call: TRBV30
cdr3_aa: CAWSADAQETQYF
cdr3_nt: TGTGCCTGGAGTGCGGACGCCCAAGAGACCCAGTACTTC

clone_size: many
j_call: TRBJ1-5
d_call: .
v_call: TRBV12-3/TRBV12-4
cdr3_aa: CASSLAPGGNQPQHF
cdr3_nt: TGTGCCAGCAGTTTAGCGCCAGGCGGAAATCAGCCCCAGCATTTT

clone_size: many
j_call: TRBJ1-1
d_call: .
v_call: TRBV5-1
cdr3_aa: CASSPRAGAEAFF
cdr3_nt: TGCGCCAGCAGCCCCCGGGCAGGGGCTGAAGCTTTCTTT

clone_size: many
j_call: TRBJ1-1
d_call: .
v_call: TRBV20-1
cdr3_aa: CSAREWTKATEAFF
cdr3_nt: TGCAGTGCTAGAGAATGGACGAAAGCTACTGAAGCTTTCTTT

clone_size: many
j_call: TRBJ1-1
d_call: .
v_call: TRBV2
cdr3_aa: CASSEGSILTDSLNTEAFF
cdr3_nt: TGTGCCAGCAGTGAAGGGTCCATTCTCACGGACAGTCTGAACACTGAAGCTTTCTTT

clone_size: many
j_call: TRBJ1-1
d_call: .
v_call: TRBV28
cdr3_aa: CASSPPVQMVNTEAFF
cdr3_nt: TGTGCCAGCAGTCCACCGGTACAGATGGTGAACACTGAAGCTTTCTTT

clone_size: many
j_call: TRBJ1-5
d_call: TRBD1
v_call: TRBV27
cdr3_aa: CASSPGQNNQPQHF
cdr3_nt: TGTGCCAGCAGCCCGGGACAGAACAATCAGCCCCAGCATTTT

clone_size: many
j_call: TRBJ2-7
d_call: .
v_call: TRBV28
cdr3_aa: CAIKGAQFTYEQYF
cdr3_nt: TGTGCCATCAAGGGAGCGCAGTTTACCTACGAGCAGTACTTC